This TCR beta chain was found in a study of CD8 T cells in Susac syndrome. A quantity of about 0.45 to 1 ug RNA underwent reverse transcription using random hexamers. Coverage of TCR beta CDR3 amplification by immunoSEQ multiplex PCR extended to 54 Vbeta and 13 Jbeta. TCRdb reprocessed the immunoSEQ multiplex PCR reads via MiXCR and lists one record per CDR3 protein. Here the sample spans approximately 230,000 distinct CDR3 sequences, about 93% being singletons. The V and J ends lost 0 bases and 7 bases, in that order; junction bases with no gene match: 8. This CDR3 contains 17 residues. Germline loops: CDR1 LGHDT, CDR2 YNNKEL (reference sequence). Negative isolation yielded CD4+ and CD8+ T cells, and FACS enriched TEMRA cells.

The chain has TRBV3-1 and TRBJ2-1; 11 nucleotides agree with TRBD2. The material sequenced was CD4+ T cells from PBMCs. This receptor was obtained from a human donor with multiple sclerosis. The CDR3 bases are TGTGCCAGCAGCCAAGATATCCTAGCGGGGGGACAAAATGAGCAGTTCTTC. Protein sequence: CASSQDILAGGQNEQFF.